This entry lists 10 T cell receptor beta chains sequenced from one sample in a study of neurological immune-mediated disorders. The time point was: longitudinal time-point 2. From the 5' RACE reads, TCRdb called clonotypes with MiXCR, one entry per CDR3 protein. The sample lists roughly 45,000 distinct CDR3 sequences, roughly 13% occurring once. The sequencing sample was made of PBMCs. All receptors come from a male donor with HTLV-1-associated myelopathy (HAM/TSP).

In its sample, this clonotype was seen many times. The rearrangement joins TRBV20-1 to TRBJ2-3; D is uncertain. Germline CDR1 DFQATT, CDR2 SNEGSKA (reference sequence). Trimming took off 6 bases at V and 3 bases at J, with 13 bases between the two ends. The CDR3 has 13 residues. The CDR3 coding sequence is TGCAGTGCCAACGTGGTGGTGACAGATACGCAGTATTTT. Protein product: CSANVVVTDTQYF.

This clonotype was observed many times. This chain joins TRBV27 and TRBJ2-5; 9 positions match TRBD1. Germline-derived CDR1 and CDR2 are MNHEY and SMNVEV (reference sequence). J was trimmed by 7 bases and V by 2 bases; bases with no gene match: 11. This CDR3 contains 16 residues. The CDR3 DNA reads TGTGCCAGCAGTTTAGTGGGGGACAGGGCTCGGAGGACCCAGTACTTC. It specifies CASSLVGDRARRTQYF.

V is TRBV28 and J is TRBJ2-2; D call uncertain. Germline V gene data show CDR1 as MDHEN and CDR2 as SYDVKM. The V end was cut by 7 bases, the J end by 4 bases, with 4 bases between. The CDR3 length is 11 residues. CDR3 amino acids: CASTGTGELFF. In nucleotides, the CDR3 is TGTGCCAGCACGGGCACCGGGGAGCTGTTTTTT.

This clonotype was counted ten times or more. The chain uses TRBV6-1 and TRBJ1-4; the D is unclear. The CDR3 covers 13 residues. Germline V lookup: CDR1 MNHNS, CDR2 SASEGT. Between the trimmed V and J ends, which lost 0 bases and 8 bases, there was a span of 7 bases. CDR3 region: CASSEALKEKLFF. In DNA, the CDR3 is TGTGCCAGCAGTGAAGCTCTTAAGGAAAAACTGTTTTTT.

The sample holds many counts of this clonotype. The CDR3 nucleotides read TGCAGTGCTAGCGAATTAGACCTCAATGAGCAGTTCTTC. Encoded protein: CSASELDLNEQFF. The rearrangement joins TRBV20-1 to TRBJ2-1, with D uncertain. The CDR3 is 13 residues long. Trimming took 3 bases from V and 6 from J, leaving 12 bases between them. The germline V gene has CDR1 DFQATT and CDR2 SNEGSKA (reference sequence).

This clonotype showed up many times. In DNA form, the CDR3 reads TGCAGCGTTGAAGGACAGAAAACCTACGAGCAGTACTTC. It specifies CSVEGQKTYEQYF. The chain couples TRBV29-1 to TRBJ2-7; D is perhaps TRBD1 (5 bases). CDR1 is SQVTM, CDR2 ANQGSEA, per germline. Trimming removed 1 base from V and 2 bases from J, with 9 bases in between. The CDR3 totals 13 residues.

This clonotype occurred many times. V gene TRBV5-1 combines with J gene TRBJ2-3; 15 bases are a match to TRBD2. CDR1 is SGHRS and CDR2 is YFSETQ in the germline V gene. The CDR3 consists of 18 residues. V lost 3 bases, J lost 4 bases, and 9 bases stayed unmatched. The CDR3 DNA reads as TGCGCCAGCAGCTCCGGGACGGGACTAGCGGGGGGCGCAGATACGCAGTATTTT. Translating gives CASSSGTGLAGGADTQYF.

This clonotype was found many times. The gene calls are TRBV6-2 or TRBV6-3 and TRBJ2-2; 7 bases fit TRBD1. The ends lost 5 bases at V and 5 bases at J; junction bases unmatched: 8. The CDR3 totals 15 residues. Germline CDR1 and CDR2: MNHEY and SVGEGT. CDR3 nucleotides: TGTGCCAGCAGTCGACAGGGTATGGATACCGGGGAGCTGTTTTTT. It translates to CASSRQGMDTGELFF.

This clonotype appeared many times. This chain's CDR3 is CASSSGIGALMNTEAFF. The CDR3 DNA sequence: TGTGCCAGCAGCTCAGGTATTGGGGCCCTAATGAACACTGAAGCTTTCTTT. V and J are TRBV7-9 and TRBJ1-1, with D maybe TRBD1 (5 bases). The CDR3 spans 17 residues. The germline CDR1 and CDR2 sequences are SEHNR and FQNEAQ (reference sequence). Trimming pared 4 bases from V and 0 bases from J, leaving 18 bases between.

The chain employs TRBV20-1 and TRBJ2-7, with unresolved D. CDR1 DFQATT and CDR2 SNEGSKA come from the germline V gene (reference sequence). V was shortened by 4 bases and J by 5 bases, with 21 bases between the two germline ends. This CDR3 has 15 residues. CDR3 in amino acids: CSATKLRRRSDEQYF. For the CDR3, the DNA is TGCAGTGCTACCAAACTGCGTCGGCGATCCGACGAGCAGTACTTC.